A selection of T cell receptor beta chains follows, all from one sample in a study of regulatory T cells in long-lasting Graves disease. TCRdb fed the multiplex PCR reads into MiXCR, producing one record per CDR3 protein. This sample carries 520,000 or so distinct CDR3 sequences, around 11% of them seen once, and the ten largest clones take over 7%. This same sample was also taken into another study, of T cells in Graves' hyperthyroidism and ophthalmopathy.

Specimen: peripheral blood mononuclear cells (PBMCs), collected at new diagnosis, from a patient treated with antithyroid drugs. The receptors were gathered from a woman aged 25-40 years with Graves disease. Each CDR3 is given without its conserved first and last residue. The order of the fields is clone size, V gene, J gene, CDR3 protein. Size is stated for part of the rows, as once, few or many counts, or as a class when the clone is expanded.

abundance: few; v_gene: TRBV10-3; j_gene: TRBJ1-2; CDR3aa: AISVSGVEGYT
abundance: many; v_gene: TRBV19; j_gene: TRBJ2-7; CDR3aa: ASSITSGSGVSEQY
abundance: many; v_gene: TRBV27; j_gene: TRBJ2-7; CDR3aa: ASSLSVPSEQY
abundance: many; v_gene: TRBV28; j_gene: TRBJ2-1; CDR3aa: ASTSLRGSYNEQF
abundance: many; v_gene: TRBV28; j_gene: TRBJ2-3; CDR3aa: ASSFTPGGADTQY
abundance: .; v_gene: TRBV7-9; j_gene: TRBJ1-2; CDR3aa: ASSLQAGYGYT
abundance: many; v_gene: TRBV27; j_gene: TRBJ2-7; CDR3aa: ASRESAGTGTYEQY
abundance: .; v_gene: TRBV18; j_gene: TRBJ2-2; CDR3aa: ASSPLSTGELF
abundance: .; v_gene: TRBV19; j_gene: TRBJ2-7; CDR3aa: ASSLGSLAVTYEQY
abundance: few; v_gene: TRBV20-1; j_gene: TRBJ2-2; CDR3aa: SAPGSGRTGELF
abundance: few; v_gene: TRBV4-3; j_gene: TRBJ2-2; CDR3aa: ASSQDFLAGGPGELF
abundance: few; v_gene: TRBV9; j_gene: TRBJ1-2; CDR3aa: ASSVNNRYT
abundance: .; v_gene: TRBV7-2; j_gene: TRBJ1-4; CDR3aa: ASSLDRTGTATNEKLF
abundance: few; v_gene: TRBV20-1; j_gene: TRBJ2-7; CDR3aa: SSRDLIEVPYEQY
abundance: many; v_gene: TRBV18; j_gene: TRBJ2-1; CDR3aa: ASSPSLAGGLDEQF
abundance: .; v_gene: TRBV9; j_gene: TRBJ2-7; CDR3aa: ASSVSDHRYNSYEQY
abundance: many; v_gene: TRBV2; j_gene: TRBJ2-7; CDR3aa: ASSEYSTRDFEQY
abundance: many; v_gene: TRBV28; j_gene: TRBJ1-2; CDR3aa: ASSLEGPIYGYT
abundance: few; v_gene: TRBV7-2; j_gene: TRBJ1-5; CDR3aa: ASSRGGGRNQPQH
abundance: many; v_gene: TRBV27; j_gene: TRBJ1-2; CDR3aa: ASSGGYGYT
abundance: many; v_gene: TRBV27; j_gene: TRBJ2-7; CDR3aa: ASSSTRDTRY
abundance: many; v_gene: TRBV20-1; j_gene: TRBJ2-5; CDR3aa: SARDLRNQETQY
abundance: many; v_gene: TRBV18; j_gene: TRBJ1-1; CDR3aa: ASSSRDKSLTEAF
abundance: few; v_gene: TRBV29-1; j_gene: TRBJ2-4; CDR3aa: SVEGQGDIQY
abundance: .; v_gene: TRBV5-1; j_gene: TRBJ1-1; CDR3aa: ASSVQGLDTEAF
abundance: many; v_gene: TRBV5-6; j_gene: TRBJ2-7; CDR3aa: ASSLQGPLYEQY
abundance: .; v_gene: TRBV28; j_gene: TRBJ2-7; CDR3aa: ASSQTSGSSYEQY
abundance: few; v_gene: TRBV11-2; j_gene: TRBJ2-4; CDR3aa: ASSRSLGRKTVQY
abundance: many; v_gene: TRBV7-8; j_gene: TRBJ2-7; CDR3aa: ASSWTSGFTYEQY